This T cell receptor beta chain came from a study of sequential checkpoint blockade in melanoma. On the study more broadly: Randomization was 1:1 between first-line nivolumab→ipilimumab and ipilimumab→nivolumab.

The treatment: randomized to nivolumab then ipilimumab (arm A) or the reverse (arm B). None of the patients previously received DNA-damaging chemotherapy. PBMC sorting kept live CD3+CD8+ cells without CD19 or CD56. TCRdb's table, derived via immunoSEQ multiplex PCR, lists solely in-frame clones and lacks some. The data contain thousands of clones, 50% to 75% of them singletons. Germline CDR1 is GTSNPN and CDR2 is SVGIG (reference sequence). V lost 0 bases and J lost 4, with 18 bases in between. The CDR3 runs to 16 residues. Sequenced material: CD8+ T cells sorted from blood (inferred from file names), taken from a patient given nivolumab and ipilimumab in sequence. The sequence was collected from a human donor with melanoma. The chain is built from TRBV30 and TRBJ1-2; D may be TRBD1 (5 bases). The CDR3 loop reads CAWSVPGSGRSYGYTF. The CDR3 DNA reads TGTGCCTGGAGTGTACCAGGGTCCGGGAGGAGCTATGGCTACACCTTC. The full variable domain, rest sourced from reference TRBV30 and TRBJ1-2, is SQTIHQWPATLVQPVGSPLSLECTVEGTSNPNLYWYRQAAGRGLQLLFYSVGIGQISSEVPQNLSASRPQDRQFILSSKKLLLSDSGFYLCAWSVPGSGRSYGYTFGSGTRLTVV.